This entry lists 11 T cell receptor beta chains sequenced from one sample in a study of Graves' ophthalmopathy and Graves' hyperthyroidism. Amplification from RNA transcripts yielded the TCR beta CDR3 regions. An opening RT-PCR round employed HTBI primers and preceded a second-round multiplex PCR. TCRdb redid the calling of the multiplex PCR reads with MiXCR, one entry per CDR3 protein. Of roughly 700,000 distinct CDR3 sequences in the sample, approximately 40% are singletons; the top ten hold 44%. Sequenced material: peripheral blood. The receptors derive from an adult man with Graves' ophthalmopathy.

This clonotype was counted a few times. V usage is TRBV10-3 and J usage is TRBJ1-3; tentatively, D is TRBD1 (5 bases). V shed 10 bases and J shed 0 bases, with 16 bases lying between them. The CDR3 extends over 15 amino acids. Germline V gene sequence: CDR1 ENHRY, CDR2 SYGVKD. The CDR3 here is CASRDRATSGNTIYF. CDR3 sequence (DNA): TGTGCCAGCAGGGACCGAGCGACCTCTGGAAACACCATATATTTT.

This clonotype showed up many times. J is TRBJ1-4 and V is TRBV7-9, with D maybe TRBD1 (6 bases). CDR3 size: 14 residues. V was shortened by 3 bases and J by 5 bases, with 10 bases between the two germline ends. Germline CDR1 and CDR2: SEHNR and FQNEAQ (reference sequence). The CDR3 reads CASSLGGMNEKLFF. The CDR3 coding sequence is TGTGCCAGCAGCTTGGGGGGCATGAATGAAAAACTGTTTTTT.

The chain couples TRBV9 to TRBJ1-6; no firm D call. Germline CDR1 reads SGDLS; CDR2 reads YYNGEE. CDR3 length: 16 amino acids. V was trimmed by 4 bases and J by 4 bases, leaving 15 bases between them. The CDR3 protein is CASSQDLNRYNSPLHF. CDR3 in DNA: TGTGCCAGCAGCCAAGATCTTAACAGATATAATTCACCCCTCCACTTT.

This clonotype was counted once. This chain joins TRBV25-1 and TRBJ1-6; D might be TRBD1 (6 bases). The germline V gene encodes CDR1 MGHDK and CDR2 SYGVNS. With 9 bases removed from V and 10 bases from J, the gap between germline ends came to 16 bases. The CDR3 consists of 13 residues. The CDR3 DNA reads TGTGCCAGTTTCAGGGGATCAGTCTCACCCCTCCACTTT. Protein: CASFRGSVSPLHF.

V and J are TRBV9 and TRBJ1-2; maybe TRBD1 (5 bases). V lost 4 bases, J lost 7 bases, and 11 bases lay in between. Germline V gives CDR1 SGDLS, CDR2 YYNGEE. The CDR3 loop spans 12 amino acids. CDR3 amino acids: CASSPSGGGYTF. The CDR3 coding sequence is TGTGCCAGCAGCCCCAGTGGGGGTGGCTACACCTTC.

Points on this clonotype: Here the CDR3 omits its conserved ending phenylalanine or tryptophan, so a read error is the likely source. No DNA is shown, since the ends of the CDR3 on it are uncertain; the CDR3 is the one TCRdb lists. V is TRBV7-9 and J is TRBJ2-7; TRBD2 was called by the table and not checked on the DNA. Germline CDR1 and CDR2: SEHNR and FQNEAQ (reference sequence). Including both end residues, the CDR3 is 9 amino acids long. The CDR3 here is CASSSKIAG.

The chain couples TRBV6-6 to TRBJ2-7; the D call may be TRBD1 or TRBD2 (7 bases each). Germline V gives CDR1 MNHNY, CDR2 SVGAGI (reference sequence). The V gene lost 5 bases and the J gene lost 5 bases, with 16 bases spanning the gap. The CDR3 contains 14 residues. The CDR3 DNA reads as TGTGCCAGCAGTACTCCAGGGGGAGGGGACGAGCAGTACTTC. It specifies CASSTPGGGDEQYF.

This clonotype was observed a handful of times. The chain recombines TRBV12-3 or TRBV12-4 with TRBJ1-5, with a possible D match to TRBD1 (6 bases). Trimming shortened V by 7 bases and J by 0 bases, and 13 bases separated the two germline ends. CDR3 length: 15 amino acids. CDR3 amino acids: CASTKTGYSNQPQHF. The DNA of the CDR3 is TGTGCCAGCACGAAGACAGGATATAGCAATCAGCCCCAGCATTTT.

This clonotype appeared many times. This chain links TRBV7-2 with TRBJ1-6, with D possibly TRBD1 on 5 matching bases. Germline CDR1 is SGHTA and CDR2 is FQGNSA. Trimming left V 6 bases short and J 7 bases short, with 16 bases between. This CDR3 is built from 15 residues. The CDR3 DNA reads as TGTGCCAGCAGATCCGCCGGGACGTCAAATTCACCCCTCCACTTT. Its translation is CASRSAGTSNSPLHF. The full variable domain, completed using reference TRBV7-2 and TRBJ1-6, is GAGVSQSPSNKVTEKGKDVELRCDPISGHTALYWYRQSLGQGLEFLIYFQGNSAPDKSGLPSDRFSAERTGGSVSTLTIQRTQQEDSAVYLCASRSAGTSNSPLHFGNGTRLTVT.

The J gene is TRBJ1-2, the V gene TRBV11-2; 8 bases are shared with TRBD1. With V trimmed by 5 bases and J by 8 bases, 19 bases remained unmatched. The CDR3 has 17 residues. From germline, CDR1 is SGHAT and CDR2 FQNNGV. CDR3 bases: TGTGCCAGCAGCGTTGAAGTTGGGCCAGGGGGCGCTTACGGCTACACCTTC. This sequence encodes CASSVEVGPGGAYGYTF. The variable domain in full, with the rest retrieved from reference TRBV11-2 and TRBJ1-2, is EAGVAQSPRYKIIEKRQSVAFWCNPISGHATLYWYQQILGQGPKLLIQFQNNGVVDDSQLPKDRFSAERLKGVDSTLKIQPAKLEDSAVYLCASSVEVGPGGAYGYTFGSGTRLTVV.

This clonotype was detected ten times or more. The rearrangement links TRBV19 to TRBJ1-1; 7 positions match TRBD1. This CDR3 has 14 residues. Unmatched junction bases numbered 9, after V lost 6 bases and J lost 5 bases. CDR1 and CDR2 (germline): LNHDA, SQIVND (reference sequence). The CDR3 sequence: CASSLTGVVTEAFF. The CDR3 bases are TGTGCCAGTAGCCTAACAGGGGTGGTGACTGAAGCTTTCTTT. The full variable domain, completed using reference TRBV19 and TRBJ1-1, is DGGITQSPKYLFRKEGQNVTLSCEQNLNHDAMYWYRQDPGQGLRLIYYSQIVNDFQKGDIAEGYSVSREKKESFPLTVTSAQKNPTAFYLCASSLTGVVTEAFFGQGTRLTVV.